This T cell receptor (beta chain) was captured by sequencing in a study of shared clonotypes between healthy human individuals. Findings and limits, study-wide: A limitation of the genetic and exposure-history diversity represented arose from few donors. Generally, estimated richness proved larger in naive subsets than it did in memory subsets.

As to this clone: Its antigen is as yet unknown.

Assay: immunoSEQ multiplex PCR; the TCRdb copy retains only in-frame clones and omits some. This repertoire shows under 1,100,000 clones, under 80% found once; its top ten account for approximately 1.5%. The CDR3 is made up of 12 amino acids. CDR1 is SEHNR, CDR2 FQNEAQ, per germline (reference sequence). V lost 6 bases to trimming and J lost 9 bases, with 12 bases between them. The material sequenced was memory CD4+ T cells sorted from blood. Stated subset: CD45RA-negative fraction. The chain has TRBV7-9 and TRBJ2-1; D perhaps matches TRBD2 (5 bases). The TCR comes from a man younger than 35 in good health. This CDR3 reads CASRLSRGEQFF. DNA of the CDR3: TGTGCCAGCAGACTGAGCCGGGGTGAGCAGTTCTTC.